The clone carrying this T cell receptor (beta chain) has at least ten counts. Its antigen remains unidentified. Aged roughly 6 to 90, donors were systemically healthy Caucasians from Russia. A second PCR, run for about 6 to 11 cycles, used a sample-barcoded 5' primer plus a J-beta primer mix. TCRdb processed the 5' RACE reads anew with MiXCR; each CDR3 protein has one entry. There are approximately 800,000 distinct CDR3 sequences in the sample; under 40% occur only once, and approximately 12% lies in the top ten. This specimen belongs to a study of blood T cells in healthy people across ages. Regarding the study as a whole: Diversity of TCR beta per million T cells declined in a roughly linear way with age. Long-lived donors carried more naive CD4+ cells and greater diversity than aged donors.

V was clipped by 4 bases and J by 4 bases, with 11 bases between them. CDR3 length equals 14 residues. Per the germline V gene, CDR1 is LGHNA and CDR2 is YNFKEQ. Input material: blood. This receptor was identified in a man between 18 and 35 years old in good health. The chain combines TRBV4-2 with TRBJ2-1, with TRBD1 as a possible D gene (6 bases). The CDR3 nucleotides are TGTGCCAGCAGCCCGACAGGACCGTACAATGAGCAGTTCTTC. Protein: CASSPTGPYNEQFF.